The 20 T cell receptor beta chains listed next were all sequenced from one sample in a study of OX40 agonist ivuxolimab in advanced cancers. The method was the immunoSEQ multiplex PCR assay. What TCRdb holds here is the immuneACCESS table cut down to in-frame rearrangements. Part of the clones is not present; checked against another copy, under half of the missing clones reflect an unresolved V gene, and the others are unexplained. Counted in this sample were more than 25,000 clones; 80% to 95% of them appeared once. In total, the top ten clones hold about 9% of the sample. Material: CD4+ or CD8+ T cells sorted from blood, obtained in a trial of the OX40 agonist ivuxolimab. The receptors here all came from an adult with an advanced solid tumor such as melanoma, head and neck, liver or kidney cancer.

The rearrangement uses TRBV5-4 and TRBJ2-7; TRBD2 matches 11 bases. With V trimmed by 4 bases and J by 3 bases, 12 bases remained unmatched. The CDR3 runs 17 residues. From germline, CDR1 is SGHNT and CDR2 YYREEE (reference sequence). CDR3 bases: TGTGCCAGCAGCGCCACCCAGGGACTAGCGGCTATCTACGAGCAGTACTTC. Protein product: CASSATQGLAAIYEQYF.

This chain links TRBV6-5 with TRBJ1-1, with 8 bases lining up with TRBD1. V lost 5 bases, J lost 4 bases, and 6 bases stayed unmatched. CDR1 is MNHEY, CDR2 SVGAGI, per germline. The CDR3 totals 14 residues. This CDR3 is CASSPGGEGTEAFF. The DNA of the CDR3 is TGTGCCAGCAGTCCAGGGGGCGAGGGCACTGAAGCTTTCTTT.

The rearrangement uses TRBV7-2 and TRBJ1-1; 7 bases map to TRBD1. Germline V CDR1 and CDR2: SGHTA, FQGNSA. CDR3 size: 14 residues. V dropped 1 base and J dropped 7; count of bases not matched to a gene: 6. CDR3 sequence (DNA): TGTGCCAGCAGCTTAGATCGGGGGGACAGTGAAGCTTTCTTT. Amino acid sequence: CASSLDRGDSEAFF.

J is TRBJ2-1 and V is TRBV28; D unresolved. The CDR3 spans 13 residues. V was trimmed by 6 bases and J by 6 bases, leaving 12 bases between them. The germline gives CDR1 MDHEN, CDR2 SYDVKM. The CDR3: CASSPLWSNEQFF. CDR3 DNA: TGTGCCAGCAGCCCCCTTTGGAGCAATGAGCAGTTCTTC.

This rearrangement joins TRBV13 to TRBJ2-1, with TRBD2 as a possible D gene (5 bases). CDR3 length: 15 amino acids. Germline V gene data show CDR1 as PRHDT and CDR2 as FYEKMQ (reference sequence). The V end lost 7 bases, the J end lost 1 base, and 14 bases lay between the germline ends. DNA of the CDR3: TGTGCCAGCACCCTCGGGGTAGGTTCCTACAATGAGCAGTTCTTC. Translation: CASTLGVGSYNEQFF.

The chain is built from TRBV5-1 and TRBJ2-2; 7 bases fit TRBD1. The CDR3 has 14 amino acids. Germline values: CDR1 SGHRS, CDR2 YFSETQ. V lost 4 bases to trimming and J lost 3 bases; unmatched junction nucleotides: 3. CDR3 DNA: TGCGCCAGCAGCCCTCAGGGGGACACCGGGGAGCTGTTTTTT. Protein sequence: CASSPQGDTGELFF. Complete variable domain (other parts from reference TRBV5-1 and TRBJ2-2): KAGVTQTPRYLIKTRGQQVTLSCSPISGHRSVSWYQQTPGQGLQFLFEYFSETQRNKGNFPGRFSGRQFSNSRSEMNVSTLELGDSALYLCASSPQGDTGELFFGEGSRLTVL.

V is TRBV15 and J is TRBJ1-2, with D unresolved. V was shortened by 1 base and J by 0 bases, with 6 bases between the two germline ends. The CDR3 is 14 amino acids. Germline-derived CDR1 and CDR2 are LNHNV and YYDKDF (reference sequence). The CDR3 DNA sequence: TGTGCCACCAGCAGAGGACACGCTAACTATGGCTACACCTTC. Translation: CATSRGHANYGYTF.

The chain has TRBV19 and TRBJ2-1; 10 bases line up with TRBD2. V lost 5 bases to trimming and J lost 7 bases; unmatched junction nucleotides: 17. Germline CDR1 LNHDA, CDR2 SQIVND (reference sequence). The CDR3 is 18 residues long. Written as DNA, the CDR3 is TGTGCCAGTAGTCCATCCCTGACTAGCGGGTGGATCGCTAATGAGCAGTTCTTC. It translates to CASSPSLTSGWIANEQFF. Full variable domain (rest looked up from reference TRBV19 and TRBJ2-1): DGGITQSPKYLFRKEGQNVTLSCEQNLNHDAMYWYRQDPGQGLRLIYYSQIVNDFQKGDIAEGYSVSREKKESFPLTVTSAQKNPTAFYLCASSPSLTSGWIANEQFFGPGTRLTVL.

This chain uses TRBV27 with TRBJ2-7; tentatively, D is TRBD1 (7 bases). CDR1 MNHEY and CDR2 SMNVEV come from the germline V gene (reference sequence). CDR3 length equals 15 residues. The V end lost 5 bases, the J end lost 3 bases, and 17 bases lay between the germline ends. Here the CDR3 DNA reads TGTGCCAGCAGTCCAGGGGGACTGGGGAGCTACGAGCAGTACTTC. Translating gives CASSPGGLGSYEQYF.

CDR3 DNA sequence: TGTGCCAGCAGGCTCCAGGGGGCCGACGAGCAGTACTTC. Translation: CASRLQGADEQYF. The gene calls are TRBV27 and TRBJ2-7, with TRBD1 identical over 8 bases. Losses at the gene ends were 6 bases for V and 5 bases for J; bases not matched to a gene: 6. Germline-derived CDR1 and CDR2 are MNHEY and SMNVEV (reference sequence). CDR3 size: 13 residues.

The rearrangement links TRBV27 to TRBJ2-7; D not resolved. This CDR3 comprises 14 residues. The V and J ends lost 0 bases and 3 bases respectively, with 9 bases between them. Germline V gene lookup returns CDR1 MNHEY and CDR2 SMNVEV (reference sequence). CDR3 nucleotide sequence: TGTGCCAGCAGTTTATCAGGACCTCTCTACGAGCAGTACTTC. It specifies CASSLSGPLYEQYF.

The chain recombines TRBV6-1 with TRBJ2-1; the D is unclear. The CDR3 is made up of 12 amino acids. Trimming cost V 8 bases and J 5 bases, with 10 bases left between them. Germline CDR1 and CDR2: MNHNS and SASEGT. The CDR3 nucleotides read TGTGCCAGCGGTATAAACCACAATGAGCAGTTCTTC. Translated: CASGINHNEQFF.

The genes are TRBV11-2 and TRBJ2-7; perhaps TRBD1 as D (5 bases). The V gene lost 1 base and the J gene lost 3 bases, with 16 bases spanning the gap. CDR1 is SGHAT and CDR2 is FQNNGV in the germline V gene. CDR3 length: 16 residues. In DNA form, the CDR3 reads TGTGCCAGCAGCTTAGTTTCTGGCAGGGTGGTCTACGAGCAGTACTTC. It encodes CASSLVSGRVVYEQYF.

This clone was observed once. In DNA, the CDR3 is TGTGCCAGCAGCTTCCCCGGGACAGATTCAACTAATGAAAAACTGTTTTTT. Translating it yields CASSFPGTDSTNEKLFF. The chain uses TRBV7-9 and TRBJ1-4, with 7 bases that match TRBD1. Trimming cost V 3 bases and J 0 bases; bases outside gene matches: 7. Germline values: CDR1 SEHNR, CDR2 FQNEAQ (reference sequence). This CDR3 contains 17 residues.

This chain joins TRBV6-5 and TRBJ2-7; no clear D. The V gene's germline CDR1 is MNHEY and CDR2 SVGAGI. Trimming cost V 5 bases and J 3 bases, with 11 bases left between them. CDR3 size: 13 residues. This CDR3 is CASSARLFYEQYF. For the CDR3, the DNA is TGTGCCAGCAGTGCACGACTTTTCTACGAGCAGTACTTC.

V gene TRBV4-2 combines with J gene TRBJ2-3, with D tentatively TRBD1 (6 bases). In germline, CDR1 is LGHNA, CDR2 YNFKEQ. Trimming shortened V by 2 bases and J by 2 bases, and 14 bases separated the two germline ends. The CDR3 runs 16 residues. The CDR3, as DNA: TGTGCCAGCAGCCAATTTACAGGGACGATCACAGATACGCAGTATTTT. Its protein product is CASSQFTGTITDTQYF.

This rearrangement joins TRBV7-9 to TRBJ2-5; 9 bases map to TRBD2. Germline V gene sequence: CDR1 SEHNR, CDR2 FQNEAQ (reference sequence). Losses at the gene ends were 0 bases for V and 0 bases for J; bases not matched to a gene: 2. The CDR3 runs to 16 residues. CDR3 DNA: TGTGCCAGCAGCTTAGCCTTAGCGGGAGACCAAGAGACCCAGTACTTC. Amino acids: CASSLALAGDQETQYF.

The J gene is TRBJ1-1, the V gene TRBV7-9; the D gene is possibly TRBD1 (5 bases). The CDR3 covers 17 residues. Germline CDR1 is SEHNR and CDR2 is FQNEAQ (reference sequence). Trimming pared 5 bases from V and 3 bases from J, leaving 22 bases between. Here the CDR3 reads CASSPAGGMGGDTEAFF. The CDR3, as DNA: TGTGCCAGCAGCCCGGCTGGAGGGATGGGAGGGGACACTGAAGCTTTCTTT.

The gene calls are TRBV7-8 and TRBJ1-2; tentative D call: TRBD1 (6 bases). This CDR3 is 15 amino acids long. Germline values: CDR1 SGHVS, CDR2 FQNEAQ. Trimming pared 0 bases from V and 1 base from J, leaving 9 bases between. CDR3 sequence: CASSLAGGLNYGYTF. CDR3 sequence (DNA): TGTGCCAGCAGCTTAGCGGGGGGGCTTAACTATGGCTACACCTTC.

This clone was counted between two and nine times. The rearrangement joins TRBV7-3 to TRBJ1-1; TRBD1 might be the D (5 bases). V shed 6 bases and J shed 1 base, with 12 bases lying between them. Germline loops: CDR1 SGHTA, CDR2 FQGTGA. The CDR3 has 14 amino acids. In nucleotides, the CDR3 is TGTGCCAGCAGTCCGGGGCACCAGAACACTGAAGCTTTCTTT. Protein sequence: CASSPGHQNTEAFF.